Following are 10 T cell receptor beta chains from one sample sequenced in a study of cytomegalovirus exposure and HLA in healthy donors. 60 Vbeta and 13 Jbeta primers were used in PCR. Sequenced by immunoSEQ multiplex PCR; TCRdb stores in-frame clones only, minus some. The sample has approximately 100,000 clones, 76% seen once. Material: PBMCs. Every receptor here comes from a man aged 35 to 55 in good health and CMV-seronegative.

The chain employs TRBV28 and TRBJ2-4; D unclear. Germline assignment: CDR1 MDHEN and CDR2 SYDVKM. The CDR3 has 13 amino acids. The V and J ends lost 6 bases and 2 bases respectively, with 8 bases between them. The CDR3 region is CASRLSTKNIQYF. CDR3 DNA sequence: TGTGCCAGCAGGTTGAGTACCAAAAACATTCAGTACTTC.

The chain joins TRBV11-2 to TRBJ1-2, with D perhaps matching TRBD1 (5 bases). Per the germline V gene, CDR1 is SGHAT and CDR2 is FQNNGV. The CDR3 is 12 amino acids. The V end was cut by 3 bases, the J end by 4 bases, with 6 bases between. CDR3 coding DNA: TGTGCCAGCAGCTTTCAGGGCTATGGCTACACCTTC. This gives the protein CASSFQGYGYTF.

The chain recombines TRBV2 with TRBJ2-5, with 14 bases identical to TRBD2. J lost 4 bases, V lost 8 bases, and 6 bases had no gene match. Germline V lookup: CDR1 SNHLY, CDR2 FYNNEI. This CDR3 region has 15 residues. The CDR3 nucleotides read TGTGCCAGCCGGACTAGCGGGGGGTTTACAGAGACCCAGTACTTC. Translated: CASRTSGGFTETQYF.

The chain combines TRBV27 with TRBJ2-5, with 9 bases aligning to TRBD1. From germline, CDR1 is MNHEY and CDR2 SMNVEV (reference sequence). The V and J ends lost 5 bases and 3 bases, in that order; junction bases with no gene match: 7. This CDR3 is 15 amino acids long. CDR3 coding DNA: TGTGCCAGCAGTCCCACCTGGACAGGGGAAGAGACCCAGTACTTC. Translated: CASSPTWTGEETQYF.

This clone was counted between two and nine times. The chain couples TRBV2 to TRBJ1-2; TRBD1 matches 8 bases. V lost 8 bases and J lost 7; bases outside the gene matches: 6. The CDR3 runs to 12 residues. CDR1 and CDR2 from the germline V gene are SNHLY and FYNNEI. The CDR3 sequence: CASGQGPAGYTF. In DNA, the CDR3 is TGTGCCAGCGGACAGGGTCCTGCTGGCTACACCTTC. Using reference TRBV2 and TRBJ1-2 for the parts outside the CDR3, the full variable domain is EPEVTQTPSHQVTQMGQEVILRCVPISNHLYFYWYRQILGQKVEFLVSFYNNEISEKSEIFDDQFSVERPDGSNFTLKIRSTKLEDSAMYFCASGQGPAGYTFGSGTRLTVV.

This rearrangement joins TRBV6-6 to TRBJ1-2, with D perhaps matching TRBD1 (5 bases). The CDR3 runs 15 residues. Trimming took off 2 bases at V and 8 bases at J, with 18 bases between the two ends. Germline V gene lookup returns CDR1 MNHNY and CDR2 SVGAGI (reference sequence). The CDR3 protein is CASSYPAEGKSGYTF. The CDR3 nucleotides are TGTGCCAGCAGTTACCCGGCGGAGGGGAAAAGCGGCTACACCTTC.

The chain is built from TRBV10-1 and TRBJ1-1, with unresolved D. The CDR3 runs to 15 residues. V was trimmed by 2 bases and J by 0 bases, leaving 10 bases between them. Germline V gene lookup returns CDR1 WNHNN and CDR2 SYGVQD (reference sequence). The CDR3 protein is CASSESTDLNTEAFF. The CDR3 coding sequence is TGCGCCAGCAGTGAGAGTACAGACCTGAACACTGAAGCTTTCTTT.

V usage is TRBV5-1 and J usage is TRBJ2-1, with 8 bases lining up with TRBD2. Unmatched junction bases numbered 10, after V lost 4 bases and J lost 7 bases. The CDR3 runs to 15 residues. The germline CDR1 and CDR2 sequences are SGHRS and YFSETQ. CDR3 coding DNA: TGCGCCAGCAGCCCCTCGCCCGGGGGGGTAAATGAGCAGTTCTTC. Translated, it gives CASSPSPGGVNEQFF. The full variable domain, completed using reference TRBV5-1 and TRBJ2-1, is KAGVTQTPRYLIKTRGQQVTLSCSPISGHRSVSWYQQTPGQGLQFLFEYFSETQRNKGNFPGRFSGRQFSNSRSEMNVSTLELGDSALYLCASSPSPGGVNEQFFGPGTRLTVL.

The chain employs TRBV29-1 and TRBJ2-1, with TRBD2 matching over 10 bases. The CDR3 consists of 16 residues. Germline V gives CDR1 SQVTM, CDR2 ANQGSEA. The ends lost 3 bases at V and 4 bases at J; junction bases unmatched: 9. CDR3 sequence reads: CSVDTPAGGRYNEQFF. CDR3 in DNA: TGCAGCGTTGATACTCCAGCGGGGGGGCGATACAATGAGCAGTTCTTC.

The V call is TRBV6-5, the J call TRBJ1-3; D gene uncertain. The CDR3 has 15 residues. CDR1 MNHEY and CDR2 SVGAGI come from the germline V gene. Deletions cut 0 bases from V and 0 bases from J, with 6 bases between. For the CDR3, the DNA is TGTGCCAGCAGTTACTCGAGAAGCTCTGGAAACACCATATATTTT. Its protein is CASSYSRSSGNTIYF.